The clone carrying this T cell receptor beta chain is a singleton in its sample. As yet, its antigen is unknown. This record comes from a study of CD4 T cells in relation to SARS-CoV-2 and coronaviruses. General study findings and limits: The cross-reactivity analysis covered only spike protein, not other viral proteins. About 65% of donors had memory CD4+ clonotypes crossrecognizing SARS-CoV-2 and common cold coronavirus spike.

Cryopreserved PBMCs were CD4-enriched, then split into naive and memory cells. Uncultured naive and memory CD4+ T cells supplied DNA for deep TCR-beta sequencing. Clones were read by immunoSEQ multiplex PCR, and TCRdb kept only the in-frame ones, dropping some. The table shows about 37,000 clones, with approximately 85% occurring only once. Sequences were obtained from memory CD4+ T cells from PBMCs. The TCR comes from an adult with COVID-19.

The CDR3: CASSLMTGQASSYEQYF. CDR3 DNA: TGCGCCAGCAGCTTGATGACCGGACAGGCTAGCTCCTACGAGCAGTACTTC. The chain is built from TRBV5-1 and TRBJ2-7, with 7 nucleotides matching TRBD1. V dropped 1 base and J dropped 0; count of bases not matched to a gene: 10. This CDR3 contains 17 residues. CDR1 and CDR2 from the germline V gene are SGHRS and YFSETQ.